The next 22 T cell receptor beta chains were all read from a single sample in a study of blood T cells in healthy people across ages. Next came a second PCR, run for about 7 to 11 cycles, which used a sample-barcoded 5' primer along with a J-beta primer mix. TCRdb reanalysed the 5' RACE reads using MiXCR and keeps one entry per CDR3 protein. This sample has 540,000 or so distinct CDR3 sequences, with about 25% found just once. The data also belong to a second study, concerning T cells of mothers and their children.

The sequenced sample was blood. The receptors come from a boy aged 10-17 years in good health.

This clonotype occurred a few times. J is TRBJ1-5 and V is TRBV19; maybe TRBD1 (6 bases). Germline V CDR1 and CDR2: LNHDA, SQIVND (reference sequence). The CDR3 has 14 residues. V lost 1 base, J lost 7 bases, and 11 bases lay in between. The CDR3 bases are TGTGCCAGTAGTATAGCAGGGGCTGAGCAGCCCCAGCATTTT. This encodes CASSIAGAEQPQHF.

The chain couples TRBV29-1 to TRBJ1-5, with TRBD1 matching 11 bases. The ends lost 7 bases at V and 8 bases at J; junction bases unmatched: 7. Germline CDR1 reads SQVTM; CDR2 reads ANQGSEA. The CDR3 is 13 residues long. This chain's CDR3 is CSAWTGGAEPQHF. CDR3 coding DNA: TGCAGCGCCTGGACAGGGGGCGCAGAGCCCCAGCATTTT.

Of note for this clonotype: The junction does not match germline at one end; this may be a read error. The chain combines TRBV5-1 with TRBJ2-3; 8 bases line up with TRBD2. Germline assignment: CDR1 SGHRS and CDR2 YFSETQ. This CDR3 spans 12 amino acids. CDR3 nucleotides: TGCGCCAGCAGGACTAGCGAAGATGCGCAGTATTTT. Protein: CASRTSEDAQYF.

This clonotype was counted a few times. This chain uses TRBV6-2 or TRBV6-3 with TRBJ2-1, with D possibly matching TRBD2 (6 bases). This CDR3 is 16 amino acids long. Germline V gene sequence: CDR1 MNHEY, CDR2 SVGEGT. Trimming shortened V by 7 bases and J by 0 bases, and 16 bases separated the two germline ends. The CDR3 sequence: CASTIQRVSSYNEQFF. CDR3 DNA: TGTGCCAGCACTATCCAGCGGGTCAGCTCCTACAATGAGCAGTTCTTC.

Turning to this clonotype: Since a much larger clone is just one base distant, this may be a read error. This chain joins TRBV3-1 and TRBJ2-1, with D hard to call. Looked up from germline, CDR1 is LGHDT and CDR2 is YNNKEL (reference sequence). The CDR3 runs 12 residues. The V end lost 1 base, the J end lost 5 bases, and 3 bases lay between the germline ends. The chain's CDR3 is CASSQVDNEQFF. DNA for the CDR3: TGTGCCAGCAGCCAAGTCGACAATGAGCAGTTCTTC.

This clonotype has only a few counts. This sequence joins TRBV7-9 and TRBJ2-1; D may be TRBD2 (6 bases). Germline lookup yields CDR1 SEHNR and CDR2 FQNEAQ (reference sequence). The V end lost 6 bases, the J end lost 5 bases, and 17 bases lay between the germline ends. The CDR3 is 15 residues long. CDR3 residues: CASRRPNSGDNEQFF. DNA of the CDR3: TGTGCCAGCAGAAGACCGAACTCGGGGGACAATGAGCAGTTCTTC.

The genes are TRBV28 and TRBJ2-3; D is unresolved. CDR3 length: 12 amino acids. V was shortened by 6 bases and J by 2 bases, with 6 bases between the two germline ends. CDR1 and CDR2 (germline): MDHEN, SYDVKM. CDR3 bases: TGTGCCAGCAGCCATACCACAGATACGCAGTATTTT. This codes for CASSHTTDTQYF. The entire variable domain, with the rest obtained from reference TRBV28 and TRBJ2-3, is as follows: DVKVTQSSRYLVKRTGEKVFLECVQDMDHENMFWYRQDPGLGLRLIYFSYDVKMKEKGDIPEGYSVSREKKERFSLILESASTNQTSMYLCASSHTTDTQYFGPGTRLTVL.

The chain uses TRBV7-2 and TRBJ1-4; no firm D call. The CDR3 loop spans 16 amino acids. V was shortened by 1 base and J by 0 bases, with 9 bases between the two germline ends. Germline V gene data show CDR1 as SGHTA and CDR2 as FQGNSA. The CDR3 nucleotides read TGTGCCAGCAGCTTAGTAGGATACACAACTAATGAAAAACTGTTTTTT. Protein sequence: CASSLVGYTTNEKLFF.

V is TRBV7-2 and J is TRBJ2-1, with D perhaps matching TRBD1 or TRBD2 (6 bases each). The V and J ends lost 8 bases and 4 bases respectively, with 21 bases between them. The germline V gene has CDR1 SGHTA and CDR2 FQGNSA. The CDR3 runs to 16 residues. The CDR3 DNA reads as TGTGCCAGCGCAGGGGCGGAGGGAAGGGATTACAATGAGCAGTTCTTC. Its protein product is CASAGAEGRDYNEQFF.

This clonotype has just a few counts. The genes are TRBV28 and TRBJ1-6; D is ambiguous. V lost 2 bases and J 6 bases, leaving 8 bases between the germline ends. Germline CDR1 is MDHEN and CDR2 is SYDVKM. This CDR3 is built from 14 residues. In DNA, the CDR3 is TGTGCCAGCAGTTTAACCCTCAGTAATTCACCCCTCCACTTT. The encoded protein is CASSLTLSNSPLHF.

This clonotype was seen a handful of times. The CDR3 reads CASSEFSGLGLTAYEQYF. CDR3 nucleotides: TGTGCCAGCAGTGAATTCTCCGGCCTAGGACTGACGGCCTACGAGCAGTACTTC. The genes are TRBV2 and TRBJ2-7, with D tentatively TRBD2 (5 bases). Trimming removed 2 bases from V and 2 bases from J, with 22 bases in between. Germline CDR1 and CDR2: SNHLY and FYNNEI. The CDR3 is 18 amino acids.

This clonotype was seen a few times. The chain employs TRBV20-1 and TRBJ2-5; the D is unclear. The germline V and J ends were trimmed by 8 bases and 4 bases, with 5 bases remaining between them. CDR3 length: 9 residues. Germline CDR1 reads DFQATT; CDR2 reads SNEGSKA (reference sequence). The chain's CDR3 is CSPGETQYF. DNA of the CDR3: TGCAGTCCTGGAGAGACCCAGTACTTC.

V is TRBV20-1 and J is TRBJ2-3; D ambiguous. The J call is in doubt because the DNA end fits TRBJ1-5 better. Per germline, CDR1 DFQATT and CDR2 SNEGSKA (reference sequence). The CDR3 has 11 amino acids. The CDR3, as DNA: TGCAGTGGGACGTCCACAGATACGCAGCATTTT. Protein sequence: CSGTSTDTQHF.

This clonotype has only a few counts. The rearrangement uses TRBV2 and TRBJ2-3; D gene uncertain. There are 16 residues in the CDR3. V was clipped by 6 bases and J by 0 bases, with 16 bases between them. Per germline, CDR1 SNHLY and CDR2 FYNNEI. DNA of the CDR3: TGTGCCAGCAGAGTATCCGGGTCTGATAGCACAGATACGCAGTATTTT. Amino acids: CASRVSGSDSTDTQYF.

This clonotype occurred a few times. This chain joins TRBV20-1 and TRBJ2-7, with D possibly matching TRBD2 (6 bases). Germline CDR1 reads DFQATT; CDR2 reads SNEGSKA (reference sequence). The CDR3 spans 8 residues. The V end was cut by 4 bases, the J end by 12 bases, with 7 bases between. The CDR3 region is CSAKAGYF. Here the CDR3 DNA reads TGCAGTGCTAAAGCGGGGTACTTC.

In this sample, this clonotype turned up a few times. This sequence joins TRBV4-2 and TRBJ2-1; unclear D gene. V lost 0 bases and J 5 bases, leaving 8 bases between the germline ends. This CDR3 has 14 amino acids. Germline assignment: CDR1 LGHNA and CDR2 YNFKEQ. The CDR3 region is CASSQDKADNEQFF. DNA of the CDR3: TGTGCCAGCAGCCAAGATAAGGCGGACAATGAGCAGTTCTTC.

Details on this clonotype: The junction and the germline gene differ at one end; a read error may be behind it. In DNA, the CDR3 is TGCGCCAGCAGCGCACCGGGACAGGGGAACACAGATACGCAGTATTTT. Its translation: CASSAPGQGNTDTQYF. The chain combines TRBV7-9 with TRBJ2-3; 10 bases line up with TRBD1. The CDR3 extends over 16 amino acids. Per the germline V gene, CDR1 is SEHNR and CDR2 is FQNEAQ (reference sequence).

This clonotype has just a few counts. V gene TRBV30 combines with J gene TRBJ2-7; D unclear. The germline CDR1 and CDR2 sequences are GTSNPN and SVGIG (reference sequence). The CDR3 loop spans 11 amino acids. V dropped 5 bases and J dropped 2 bases, with 7 bases sitting between them. As DNA, the CDR3 is TGTGCCTGGCAGGACCCCTACGAGCAGTACTTC. Its translation: CAWQDPYEQYF.

There are many counts of this clonotype. The V call is TRBV6-4, the J call TRBJ2-2; D gene ambiguous. Trimming took 0 bases from V and 0 from J, leaving 5 bases between them. The CDR3 is made up of 15 amino acids. Germline V gives CDR1 MRHNA, CDR2 SNTAGT. DNA of the CDR3: TGTGCCAGCAGTGACTCGGACGCGAACACCGGGGAGCTGTTTTTT. Translating gives CASSDSDANTGELFF.

The J gene is TRBJ2-1, the V gene TRBV6-2 or TRBV6-3; TRBD2 agrees at 8 bases. V lost 6 bases to trimming and J lost 4 bases; unmatched junction nucleotides: 8. This CDR3 is built from 15 residues. The germline V gene encodes CDR1 MNHEY and CDR2 SVGEGT. The CDR3 sequence is CASRASGGPYNEQFF. Here the CDR3 DNA reads TGTGCCAGCAGGGCGAGCGGGGGACCATACAATGAGCAGTTCTTC.

The chain carries TRBV3-1 and TRBJ1-4; a possible D gene is TRBD1 (6 bases). The length of the CDR3 is 12 residues. Germline loops: CDR1 LGHDT, CDR2 YNNKEL (reference sequence). Trimming removed 5 bases at V and 7 bases at J, with 8 bases between. CDR3 sequence (DNA): TGTGCCAGCAGCACAGGGTTTGAAAAACTGTTTTTT. Translating it yields CASSTGFEKLFF.

This chain joins TRBV5-1 and TRBJ1-6; 11 nucleotides align to TRBD1. Germline lookup yields CDR1 SGHRS and CDR2 YFSETQ. The CDR3 contains 14 residues. V trimming: 4 bases; J trimming: 10 bases; junction bases outside the gene matches: 4. The CDR3 DNA is TGCGCCAGCAGCCCAGGGACAGGGGGGTCACCCCTCCACTTT. It specifies CASSPGTGGSPLHF. The variable domain in full, with the rest retrieved from reference TRBV5-1 and TRBJ1-6, is KAGVTQTPRYLIKTRGQQVTLSCSPISGHRSVSWYQQTPGQGLQFLFEYFSETQRNKGNFPGRFSGRQFSNSRSEMNVSTLELGDSALYLCASSPGTGGSPLHFGNGTRLTVT.